Presented here are 16 T cell receptor beta chains from one specimen sequenced in a study of blood T cells in healthy people across ages (dated by TCRdb to the mid-2010s). The library relied on 5' RACE. TCRdb names Illumina HiSeq 2500 as the instrument used. A second PCR of roughly 7 to 12 cycles was run with a J-beta primer mix and a sample-barcoded 5' primer. TCRdb reprocessed the public reads (quality trimming at Q25 with fastp, clone calling with MiXCR) and kept in-frame beta chains. Entries that share a CDR3 protein sequence are merged under the most common genes and DNA. This sample has some 1.5 million distinct CDR3 sequences in its table, and approximately 28% of those were observed once. Roughly 8% of the sample is in the top ten clones. The sequencing input was blood. These receptors originate from a woman aged 25 to 39 in good health.

The CDR3 coding sequence is TGTGCCTGGCTACAACGGCAAACTAATGAAAAACTGTTTTTT. Its translation is CAWLQRQTNEKLFF. The chain joins TRBV30 to TRBJ1-4, with D uncertain. The germline V gene has CDR1 GTSNPN and CDR2 SVGIG (reference sequence). V was clipped by 5 bases and J by 1 base, with 11 bases between them. The CDR3 consists of 14 residues. The full variable domain, completed using reference TRBV30 and TRBJ1-4, is SQTIHQWPATLVQPVGSPLSLECTVEGTSNPNLYWYRQAAGRGLQLLFYSVGIGQISSEVPQNLSASRPQDRQFILSSKKLLLSDSGFYLCAWLQRQTNEKLFFGSGTQLSVL.

The chain links TRBV29-1 to TRBJ1-5; perhaps TRBD1 as D (5 bases). The CDR3 runs to 12 residues. Germline V CDR1 and CDR2: SQVTM, ANQGSEA. The CDR3 DNA reads as TGCACATCAGAGGGGAGAGGACAGCCCCAGCATTTT. This encodes CTSEGRGQPQHF.

In its sample, this clonotype was seen a few times. This chain links TRBV10-3 with TRBJ2-3; D unclear. Trimming pared 1 base from V and 3 bases from J, leaving 11 bases between. Germline V gene data show CDR1 as ENHRY and CDR2 as SYGVKD. CDR3 length: 15 amino acids. CDR3 loop: CAISEWQESTDTQYF. CDR3 DNA sequence: TGTGCCATCAGTGAGTGGCAGGAGAGTACAGATACGCAGTATTTT.

About this clonotype: This likely comes from a read error, as the CDR3 has no conserved phenylalanine or tryptophan at its end. The J gene is TRBJ2-7, the V gene TRBV11-2, with D tentatively TRBD2 (6 bases). This CDR3 has 14 amino acids. V was cut by 3 bases and J by 5 bases, with 14 bases left in between. Germline V CDR1 and CDR2: SGHAT, FQNNGV. The CDR3 region has the DNA TGTGCCAGCAGCTTCAAGGCGGGACGAGACGAGCAGTACTAC. Translating gives CASSFKAGRDEQYY.

The chain joins TRBV5-1 to TRBJ1-2, with 7 positions matching TRBD1. The length of the CDR3 is 14 residues. Germline V CDR1 and CDR2: SGHRS, YFSETQ. Trimming took 2 bases from V and 3 from J; bases not matched to a gene: 4. CDR3: CASSFEGADYGYTF. As DNA, the CDR3 is TGCGCCAGCAGCTTTGAGGGGGCAGACTATGGCTACACCTTC.

This clonotype was seen a handful of times. The junction shows a germline mismatch at one end, possibly a read error. This chain joins TRBV12-3 or TRBV12-4 and TRBJ2-7; 7 bases line up with TRBD1. The CDR3 totals 14 residues. CDR3 sequence: CASNPGQSIYGQYF. The CDR3 region has the DNA TGTGCCAGCAATCCGGGACAGTCCATCTACGGGCAGTACTTC.

Remarks on this clonotype: A read error may be the cause here, since a much bigger clone is one base away. This chain links TRBV12-3 or TRBV12-4 with TRBJ2-7; possibly TRBD2 for D (6 bases). This CDR3 is 14 amino acids long. Trimming pared 5 bases from V and 5 bases from J, leaving 16 bases between. The CDR3 region is CASSPEGQGNEQYF. The CDR3 DNA reads TGTGCCAGCAGTCCGGAGGGCCAAGGTAACGAGCAGTACTTC.

This clonotype occurred many times. The genes are TRBV29-1 and TRBJ2-3, with a weak D call TRBD1 (5 bases). The CDR3 length is 14 residues. Per germline, CDR1 SQVTM and CDR2 ANQGSEA. Trimming removed 3 bases from V and 0 bases from J, with 10 bases in between. CDR3 protein: CSVEKGLSTDTQYF. CDR3 sequence (DNA): TGCAGCGTTGAGAAGGGGCTTAGCACAGATACGCAGTATTTT.

The rearrangement links TRBV10-3 to TRBJ2-7; D not certain. Germline CDR1 and CDR2: ENHRY and SYGVKD. Trimming took off 2 bases at V and 0 bases at J, with 8 bases between the two ends. This CDR3 region has 14 residues. DNA for the CDR3: TGTGCCATCAGTGAGGACCCGTTCTCCTACGAGCAGTACTTC. Protein product: CAISEDPFSYEQYF.

CDR3 DNA: TGTGGTGTGGGGTCCGGGGATTCCTACAATGAGCAGTTCTTC. Protein: CGVGSGDSYNEQFF. The chain uses TRBV28 and TRBJ2-1, with TRBD2 as a possible D gene (5 bases). CDR3 length equals 14 residues. The germline gives CDR1 MDHEN, CDR2 SYDVKM.

This clonotype was seen a few times. The chain employs TRBV7-2 and TRBJ2-7; D possibly corresponds to TRBD1 (6 bases). This CDR3 spans 15 amino acids. Germline V gives CDR1 SGHTA, CDR2 FQGNSA. V lost 5 bases and J 0 bases, leaving 14 bases between the germline ends. This chain's CDR3 is CASSPPDRNSYEQYF. As DNA, the CDR3 is TGTGCCAGCAGCCCGCCGGACAGAAACTCCTACGAGCAGTACTTC.

This clonotype was counted at least ten times. In DNA, the CDR3 is TGTGCCAGCAGCTTACCCGGGACAGGCTCCTACGAGCAGTACTTC. Its translation: CASSLPGTGSYEQYF. The chain has TRBV5-5 and TRBJ2-7; 8 bases map to TRBD1. Germline V lookup: CDR1 SGHKS, CDR2 YYEKEE (reference sequence). The CDR3 length is 15 residues. With V trimmed by 2 bases and J by 0 bases, 4 bases remained unmatched.

This clonotype was observed a handful of times. CDR3 region: CSARDGGRDTQYF. As DNA, the CDR3 is TGCAGTGCTAGGGACGGGGGACGAGATACGCAGTATTTT. The rearrangement links TRBV20-1 to TRBJ2-3, with D possibly being TRBD2 (6 bases). The CDR3 spans 13 residues. Germline values: CDR1 DFQATT, CDR2 SNEGSKA (reference sequence). V dropped 3 bases and J dropped 5 bases, with 12 bases sitting between them.

Only a few counts were recorded for this clonotype. The chain carries TRBV20-1 and TRBJ2-1, with a possible D match to TRBD1 (6 bases). The CDR3 has 13 residues. Trimming removed 3 bases at V and 5 bases at J, with 11 bases between. Per the germline V gene, CDR1 is DFQATT and CDR2 is SNEGSKA (reference sequence). The CDR3 loop reads CSASRTAHNEQFF. CDR3 DNA: TGCAGTGCTAGTCGGACAGCCCACAATGAGCAGTTCTTC.

The chain recombines TRBV7-2 with TRBJ2-3, with TRBD2 matching 12 bases. Germline V lookup: CDR1 SGHTA, CDR2 FQGNSA. Trimming removed 4 bases from V and 3 bases from J; junction bases left unmatched: 5. The CDR3 length is 16 residues. The CDR3 loop reads CASSSDGLAGTDTQYF. In DNA, the CDR3 is TGTGCCAGCAGCTCGGACGGACTAGCGGGAACAGATACGCAGTATTTT.

The chain couples TRBV20-1 to TRBJ2-1; D is undetermined. This CDR3 has 15 amino acids. The germline CDR1 and CDR2 sequences are DFQATT and SNEGSKA (reference sequence). Trimming stripped 0 bases from V and 0 bases from J, with 9 bases between. The CDR3 here is CSAREGAFSYNEQFF. The CDR3 nucleotides read TGCAGTGCTAGAGAGGGCGCCTTCTCCTACAATGAGCAGTTCTTC.